The sample holds one count of the clone carrying this TCR beta chain. Antigen specificity is unknown. This sample is drawn from a study of blood T cells in healthy people across ages. Study-wide points: The diversity estimates, figures obtained from one million T cells, were considered underestimates. Expanded clonotype changes were possibly confounded by unknown donor CMV status.

PBMCs numbering at least 7 million were isolated per sample. A second PCR of roughly 7 to 11 cycles used a sample-barcoded 5' primer and a J-beta primer mix. TCRdb recomputed calls from the 5' RACE reads with MiXCR, one row per CDR3 protein. Here the sample spans about 970,000 distinct CDR3 sequences, just over 50% being singletons. Trimming cost V 0 bases and J 4 bases, with 14 bases left between them. The V gene's germline CDR1 is LGHNA and CDR2 YNFKEQ. This CDR3 has 16 residues. This clonotype originated in a woman aged 55-70 years in good health. The specimen was blood. The rearrangement uses TRBV4-2 and TRBJ2-3; perhaps D is TRBD1 or TRBD2 (5 bases each). The CDR3 DNA reads TGTGCCAGCAGCCAAGACGGGGCAGTGGACGCAGATACGCAGTATTTT. Translated: CASSQDGAVDADTQYF.